This section outlines one T cell receptor beta chain sequence together with its context. The sample originates from a study of cytomegalovirus exposure and HLA in healthy donors. The CDR3 runs to 19 residues. PCR involved 60 Vbeta and 13 Jbeta primers. Data came from immunoSEQ multiplex PCR; TCRdb stores just in-frame clones and leaves some out. The sample records 150,000 to 200,000 clones, roughly three quarters being singletons. The source material was PBMCs. This receptor was identified in a man aged 35-49 years in good health and CMV-seropositive. The chain uses TRBV12-2 and TRBJ2-1; the table names TRBD2, a call not compared with the DNA. TRBV12-2 counts as a pseudogene. CDR3 region: CAGRGAWTSGGPLGNEQFF. In DNA, the CDR3 is TGTGCAGGCCGGGGGGCTTGGACTAGCGGGGGCCCACTCGGGAATGAGCAGTTCTTC.